This T cell receptor (beta chain) was recorded in a study of regulatory T cells in long-lasting Graves disease. Study conclusions and caveats: TCR diversity in persistent Graves' patients was below that of newly diagnosed ones.

Time point given: newly diagnosed GD, antithyroid drugs for less than 3 months. Scientists built the TCR library using RNA that was extracted from PBMCs. EDTA tubes held 7 to 9 milliliters of peripheral blood from each patient. Germline lookup yields CDR1 SEHNR and CDR2 FQNEAQ (reference sequence). Trimming removed 3 bases from V and 0 bases from J; junction bases left unmatched: 6. This CDR3 contains 17 residues. CDR3 regions were amplified by Arm-PCR using iRepertoire HTBI primers to build TCR beta libraries. TCRdb reprocessed the multiplex PCR reads with MiXCR, giving one entry per CDR3 protein. Among hundreds of thousands of distinct CDR3 sequences listed, around 16% were seen once. This clonotype occurred a few times. As yet, its antigen is unknown. Another study also made use of these data, one on T cells in Graves' hyperthyroidism and ophthalmopathy. That work adds: Graves' hyperthyroidism was deemed stable absent ophthalmopathy progression within 18 months. When the TCR CDR3 underwent first-round RT-PCR, the HTBI primer set was used.

This sequence was found in a man aged 18 to 30 with Graves disease. This sample comprised peripheral blood mononuclear cells (PBMCs), obtained at new diagnosis, from a patient treated with antithyroid drugs. V gene TRBV7-9 combines with J gene TRBJ2-3; 10 nucleotides line up with TRBD2. DNA for the CDR3: TGTGCCAGCAGCTTCGATACTAGCGGGATTAGCACAGATACGCAGTATTTT. This encodes CASSFDTSGISTDTQYF.